This is a list of T cell receptor beta chains from one sample in a study of post-analysis software for immune sequencing data. TCRdb analysed the PCR reads with MiXCR anew, one entry per CDR3 protein. The sample holds a few hundred thousand distinct CDR3 sequences, 40% to 55% seen once. The sample comprised blood. The receptors here all came from a girl aged 5-17 years with multiple sclerosis. Both conserved end residues are part of each CDR3.

V: TRBV7-2
length: 15
CDR3: CASIKTGGIYNEQYF

V: TRBV27
length: 19
CDR3: CASAPRSVVLAGGGETQYF

V: TRBV24-1
length: 13
CDR3: CAAEEGTGDGYTF

V: TRBV7-6
length: 15
CDR3: CASSIRRQGSDTQYF

V: TRBV5-1
length: 13
CDR3: CASSLDHSYEQYF

V: TRBV24-1
length: 14
CDR3: CATSDPAGGYEQYF

V: TRBV20-1
length: 15
CDR3: CSARDRLAGANEQFF

V: TRBV6-5
length: 17
CDR3: CASSYLNSGTRSYEQYF

V: TRBV2
length: 14
CDR3: CASRQGISTDTQYF

V: TRBV12-3/TRBV12-4
length: 17
CDR3: CASSLGTGRLDNSPLHF

V: TRBV11-3
length: 13
CDR3: CASSLDRCSPLHF

V: TRBV28
length: 16
CDR3: CASSSPRTSGLETQYF

V: TRBV7-3
length: 16
CDR3: CASSLQGKGSYNEQYF

V: TRBV15
length: 12
CDR3: CATGSSYNEQFF

V: TRBV25-1
length: 15
CDR3: CASSPFAGGLYEQFF

V: TRBV5-1
length: 15
CDR3: CASSLVLAGEETQYF

V: TRBV3-1
length: 14
CDR3: CASSQDFGAYEQYF

V: TRBV28
length: 17
CDR3: CASTPGVGTSISYEQYF

V: TRBV20-1
length: 10
CDR3: CSARENEQFF

V: TRBV12-3/TRBV12-4
length: 11
CDR3: CASSSMEAQYF

V: TRBV28
length: 16
CDR3: CASSQPGTEGYNEQFF

V: TRBV27
length: 18
CDR3: CASSLFGSRSSYNSPLHF

V: TRBV7-8
length: 18
CDR3: CASSSKYKANRYQETQYF

V: TRBV29-1
length: 14
CDR3: CSVELGQGAREQFF

V: TRBV12-3/TRBV12-4
length: 12
CDR3: CASSLPHNEQFF

V: TRBV3-1
length: 16
CDR3: CASSQEATAGGNEQFF

V: TRBV27
length: 14
CDR3: CASSLGGLQETQYF

V: TRBV7-3
length: 15
CDR3: CASSLAQGLPSEQFF

V: TRBV2
length: 17
CDR3: CVSSALGERVNTDTQYF

V: TRBV20-1
length: 15
CDR3: CSARTGRANTGELFF

V: TRBV6-1
length: 13
CDR3: CASSWDSGYEQYF

V: TRBV21-1
length: 16
CDR3: CASSARTSANTGELFF